Below, one T cell receptor beta chain is given with its context. The germline gives CDR1 ENHRY, CDR2 SYGVKD. V dropped 7 bases and J dropped 4 bases, with 17 bases sitting between them. This CDR3 comprises 14 residues. The data are from a study of blood T cell repertoires in COVID-19. Across the study: COVID-19 samples, acute and convalescent, were from the United States, Italy and Spain.

Cohort 3 donors counted as recovered after two negative PCRs, clearance, or resolved symptoms. Produced via immunoSEQ multiplex PCR; TCRdb's table is partial and in-frame only. The sample shows some 430,000 clones, less than 95% of them seen only once. The clonotype comes from a man aged 18 to 30 who had recovered from COVID-19. The sample was PBMCs or T cells enriched from blood (not recorded which). The chain is built from TRBV10-3 and TRBJ2-7, with D possibly matching TRBD1 (7 bases). For the CDR3, the DNA is TGTGCCATCACCCCGGAGGGACAGCCTTACGAGCAGTACTTC. Its translation: CAITPEGQPYEQYF.